The following is a T cell receptor beta chain sequence with its context. Its antigen remains unknown. The CDR3 consists of 15 residues. Trimming removed 5 bases at V and 2 bases at J, with 10 bases between. CDR1 is SGHVS, CDR2 FNYEAQ, per germline. Across several immunoSEQ plates, the genomic DNA of each subset was split evenly. Assay: immunoSEQ multiplex PCR; the TCRdb copy retains only in-frame clones and omits some. There are nearly 1 million clones in the sample; approximately 76% occur only once, and around 1.4% lies in the top ten. The sample belongs to a study of shared clonotypes between healthy human individuals. Study results and caveats: Generation probabilities were higher for clonotypes shared across all four sorted-subset donors than for unshared ones.

Sequencing input: memory CD4+ T cells sorted from blood. Subset: CD45RA-negative fraction. The clonotype originates from a man between 18 and 35 years old in good health. J is TRBJ2-6 and V is TRBV7-6; D perhaps matches TRBD2 (6 bases). The CDR3 sequence: CASSPGGTGANVLTF. The CDR3 DNA sequence: TGTGCCAGCAGCCCAGGAGGGACTGGGGCCAACGTCCTGACTTTC.